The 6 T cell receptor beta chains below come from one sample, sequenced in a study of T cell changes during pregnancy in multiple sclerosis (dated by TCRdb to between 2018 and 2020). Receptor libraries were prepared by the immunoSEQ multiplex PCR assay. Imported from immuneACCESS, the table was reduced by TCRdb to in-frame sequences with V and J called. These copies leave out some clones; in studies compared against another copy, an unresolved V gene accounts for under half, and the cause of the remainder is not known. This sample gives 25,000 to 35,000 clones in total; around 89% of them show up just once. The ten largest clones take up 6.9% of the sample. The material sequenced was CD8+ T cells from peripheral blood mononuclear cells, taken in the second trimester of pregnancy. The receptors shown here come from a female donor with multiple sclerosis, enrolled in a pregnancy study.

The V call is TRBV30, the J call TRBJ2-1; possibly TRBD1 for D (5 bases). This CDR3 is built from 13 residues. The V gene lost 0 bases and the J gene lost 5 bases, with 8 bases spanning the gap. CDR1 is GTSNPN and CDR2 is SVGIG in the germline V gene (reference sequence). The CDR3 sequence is CAWSVGADNEQFF. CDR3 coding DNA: TGTGCCTGGAGTGTAGGGGCAGACAATGAGCAGTTCTTC.

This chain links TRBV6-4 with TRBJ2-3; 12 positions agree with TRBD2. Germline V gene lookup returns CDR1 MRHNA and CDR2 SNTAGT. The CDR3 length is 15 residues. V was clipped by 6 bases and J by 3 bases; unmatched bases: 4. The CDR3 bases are TGTGCCAGCAGAATGACTAGCGGGGGAACAGATACGCAGTATTTT. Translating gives CASRMTSGGTDTQYF.

CDR3 region: CASSAPGQGDGYTF. Here the CDR3 DNA reads TGTGCCAGCAGCGCCCCGGGACAGGGCGATGGCTACACCTTC. V and J are TRBV9 and TRBJ1-2; 9 nucleotides agree with TRBD1. The V and J ends lost 3 bases and 6 bases, in that order; junction bases with no gene match: 6. This CDR3 has 14 amino acids. Germline V CDR1 and CDR2: SGDLS, YYNGEE.

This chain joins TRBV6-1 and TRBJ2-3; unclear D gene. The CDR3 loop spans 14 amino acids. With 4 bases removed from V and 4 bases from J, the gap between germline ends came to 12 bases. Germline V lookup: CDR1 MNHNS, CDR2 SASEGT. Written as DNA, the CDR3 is TGTGCCAGCAGTGTGGCGGTGGTGGCAGATACGCAGTATTTT. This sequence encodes CASSVAVVADTQYF.

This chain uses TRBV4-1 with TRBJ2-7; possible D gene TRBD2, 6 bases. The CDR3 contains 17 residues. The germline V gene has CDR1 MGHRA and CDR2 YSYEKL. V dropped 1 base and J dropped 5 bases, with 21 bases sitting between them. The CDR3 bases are TGCGCCAGCAGCCAAGCAAGGGGACTGCCCGAAGAAGACGAGCAGTACTTC. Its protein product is CASSQARGLPEEDEQYF.

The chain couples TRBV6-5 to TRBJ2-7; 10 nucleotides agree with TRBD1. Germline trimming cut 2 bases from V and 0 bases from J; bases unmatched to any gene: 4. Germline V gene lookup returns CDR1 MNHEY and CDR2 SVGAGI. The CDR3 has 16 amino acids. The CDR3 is CASSYGGQGTSYEQYF. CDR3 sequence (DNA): TGTGCCAGCAGTTACGGGGGACAGGGGACCTCCTACGAGCAGTACTTC.